The rows below give T cell receptor beta chains drawn from one sample of a study of control samples from healthy donors and cancer patients. The data were produced by immunoSEQ multiplex PCR, yet TCRdb's version contains in-frame clones alone and is incomplete. The sample has 250,000 to 300,000 clones; over 75% are singletons. The sample consisted of PBMCs. These receptors originate from a woman aged 60-75 years with lung cancer. CDR3s include the opening cysteine and the closing phenylalanine or tryptophan. A D gene is named only where the DNA matches it firmly. Rows give clone size only sometimes, using once, few, many, or a class for an expanded clone.

TRBV14,TRBJ1-2,NA,NA,TGTGCCAGCAGCCAAGATGGGGTTCGTGGCTACACCTTC,CASSQDGVRGYTF
TRBV7-6,TRBJ2-3,NA,NA,TGTGCCAGCAGCTTTTCGCACACAGATACGCAGTATTTT,CASSFSHTDTQYF
TRBV12-3/TRBV12-4,TRBJ2-3,NA,NA,TGTGCCAGCAGTTTTAATGAGGCAGATACGCAGTATTTT,CASSFNEADTQYF
TRBV2,TRBJ2-1,NA,NA,TGTGCCAGCAGGGCAGACAGCCCCAAGGGGAGTGAGCAGTTCTTC,CASRADSPKGSEQFF
TRBV11-2,TRBJ2-3,few,NA,TGTGCCAGCAGCTTAGGGCAGGGGAATACGCAGTATTTT,CASSLGQGNTQYF
TRBV11-2,TRBJ1-1,NA,NA,TGTGCCAGCAGACATGCCGGGACATTAAACACTGAAGCTTTCTTT,CASRHAGTLNTEAFF
TRBV18,TRBJ2-7,NA,NA,TGTGCCAGCTCTCCCCAGCCCTACGAGCAGTACTTC,CASSPQPYEQYF
TRBV12-3/TRBV12-4,TRBJ1-2,few,NA,TGTGCCAGCACCTCGATCCCTAGCTCTGGCTACACCTTC,CASTSIPSSGYTF
TRBV7-3,TRBJ2-2,NA,NA,TGTGCCAGCAGCACCGCGTCTGCGCCGGGCACCGGGGAGCTGTTTTTT,CASSTASAPGTGELFF
TRBV10-2,TRBJ1-5,NA,NA,TGCGCCAGCACTGACAGATCTCAGCCCCAGCATTTT,CASTDRSQPQHF
TRBV7-9,TRBJ1-4,once,NA,TGTGCCAGCACCCGGAGGGCTACTAATGAAAAACTGTTTTTT,CASTRRATNEKLFF
TRBV9,TRBJ2-3,NA,NA,TGTGCCAGCAGCGTAGACGGGATCAGCACAGATACGCAGTATTTT,CASSVDGISTDTQYF
TRBV3-1/TRBV3-2,TRBJ2-6,NA,NA,TGTGCCAGCCGCAGGGGGGCCAACGTCCTGACTTTC,CASRRGANVLTF
TRBV2,TRBJ1-1,NA,NA,TGTGCCAGCTCGGGGCTGCACGCTTTCTTT,CASSGLHAFF
TRBV5-4,TRBJ2-7,NA,TRBD2,TGTGCCAGCAGCCAGGGACTAGCGGGCGAGCAGTACTTC,CASSQGLAGEQYF
TRBV19,TRBJ1-5,few,NA,TGTGCCAGTAGTTGGGCAGGGGATCGCGTCAATCAGCCCCAGCATTTT,CASSWAGDRVNQPQHF
TRBV3-1/TRBV3-2,TRBJ2-5,NA,NA,TGTGCCAGCAGCAGTATAGGTACCCAGTACTTC,CASSSIGTQYF
TRBV3-1/TRBV3-2,TRBJ1-2,NA,NA,TGTGCCAGCAGCCACCTTGGCCAGGAAGCAAATGGCTACACCTTC,CASSHLGQEANGYTF
TRBV3-1/TRBV3-2,TRBJ2-4,once,NA,TGTGCCAGCAGCCTTTTGTGGAGGGGAGAAAACATTCAGTACTTC,CASSLLWRGENIQYF
TRBV11-3,TRBJ2-3,NA,NA,TGTGCCAGCAGCGCCCGAAGCCCCCCAGATACGCAGTATTTT,CASSARSPPDTQYF
TRBV10-3,TRBJ1-5,once,NA,TGTGCCATCAGTAGAGACAGTATCAGCAATCAGCCCCAGCATTTT,CAISRDSISNQPQHF
TRBV6-5,TRBJ2-6,NA,NA,TGTGCCAGCAGGAGTGGATCTTCTGGGGCCAACGTCCTGACTTTC,CASRSGSSGANVLTF
TRBV15,TRBJ2-1,NA,TRBD1,TGTGCCACCCGGACAGGGGGCTCCTACAATGAGCAGTTCTTC,CATRTGGSYNEQFF
TRBV6-6,TRBJ2-5,NA,TRBD2,TGTGCCAGCCAGCGGGGGGGGGAAGAGACCCAGTACTTC,CASQRGGEETQYF
TRBV7-9,TRBJ2-3,NA,TRBD2,TGTGCCAGCAGCTTAGAACTAGCGGGAGGATTAGCTAGAGATACGCAGTATTTT,CASSLELAGGLARDTQYF
TRBV9,TRBJ2-3,NA,NA,TGTGCCAGCAGCGTAGGGTTGGGCAGGACTTACACAGATACGCAGTATTTT,CASSVGLGRTYTDTQYF
TRBV5-4,TRBJ2-5,NA,TRBD2,TGTGCCAGCAGCTTTTCGGGTCCCTCGGGGGGAGGGGAGACCCAGTACTTC,CASSFSGPSGGGETQYF
TRBV2,TRBJ1-1,NA,NA,TGTGCCAGCAGTGAAATGGGGGACACTGAAGCTTTCTTT,CASSEMGDTEAFF
TRBV9,TRBJ1-3,NA,NA,TGTGCCAGCAGCGCCTTCCCGGGGACTCTCTCTGGAAACACCATATATTTT,CASSAFPGTLSGNTIYF
TRBV28,TRBJ1-3,NA,NA,TGTGCCAGCAGATACACAGCCTCTGGAAACACCATATATTTT,CASRYTASGNTIYF
TRBV18,TRBJ1-5,once,TRBD1,TGTGCCAGCTCACGGACAGGGGGCGCCCAGCCCCAGCATTTT,CASSRTGGAQPQHF
TRBV7-8,TRBJ2-7,NA,NA,TGTGCCAGCAGCCCATACCAGTTCGACAGCTACGAGCAGTACTTC,CASSPYQFDSYEQYF
TRBV30,TRBJ2-3,once,NA,TGTGCCTGGAGTCCGACTCGTTTTCGCACAGATACGCAGTATTTT,CAWSPTRFRTDTQYF
TRBV5-5,TRBJ1-5,NA,TRBD1,TGTGCCAGCAGGTGGGGACAGGGGGGAAATCAGCCCCAGCATTTT,CASRWGQGGNQPQHF
TRBV5-1,TRBJ1-1,NA,NA,TGCGCCAGCAGACCCGGGACAATGAACACTGAAGCTTTCTTT,CASRPGTMNTEAFF
TRBV18,TRBJ2-6,NA,NA,TGTGCCAGCTCACCACTGGCAGGGCTAAGCTCTGGGGCCAACGTCCTGACTTTC,CASSPLAGLSSGANVLTF
TRBV9,TRBJ1-1,NA,TRBD1,TGTGCCAGCAGCGCGACAGGGGGATCGATAGAAGCTTTCTTT,CASSATGGSIEAFF